This T cell receptor beta chain was sequenced for a study of control samples from healthy donors and cancer patients. This CDR3 is built from 15 residues. Germline V CDR1 and CDR2: SGHRS, YFSETQ. The V and J ends lost 0 bases and 6 bases respectively, with 13 bases between them. Assay used: immunoSEQ multiplex PCR; TCRdb lists only in-frame clones, some missing. The table shows roughly 80,000 clones, with 70% to 90% occurring only once. This TCR was sampled from a woman aged 45-65 years in good health. The V and J genes are TRBV5-1 and TRBJ2-1, with D possibly being TRBD2 (5 bases). Sequencing input: blood. This CDR3 is CASSLGLPPFNEQFF. CDR3 in DNA: TGCGCCAGCAGCTTGGGACTACCCCCTTTCAATGAGCAGTTCTTC.